This TCR beta chain originates from a study of cytomegalovirus exposure and HLA in healthy donors. Primers for the PCR totalled 60 Vbeta and 13 Jbeta. TCRdb's copy holds only in-frame clones and misses some; the assay was immunoSEQ multiplex PCR. The table shows 150,000 or so clones, with 64% occurring only once. The CDR3 consists of 14 residues. The germline V gene has CDR1 SGDLS and CDR2 YYNGEE. V lost 4 bases and J 3 bases, leaving 8 bases between the germline ends. The origin of this receptor is a woman in her twenties or thirties in good health and CMV-seropositive. Specimen: PBMCs. The rearrangement links TRBV9 to TRBJ1-6; D possibly corresponds to TRBD1 (5 bases). The CDR3 loop is CASSRQNYNSPLHF. CDR3 sequence (DNA): TGTGCCAGCAGCCGACAGAACTATAATTCACCCCTCCACTTT.